Sequencing of this TCR beta chain was carried out in a study of shared clonotypes between healthy human individuals. TCRdb's copy holds only in-frame clones and misses some; the assay was immunoSEQ multiplex PCR. The data hold approximately 340,000 clones, with less than 75% observed a single time. This CDR3 has 15 amino acids. V dropped 4 bases and J dropped 1 base, with 15 bases sitting between them. Germline V lookup: CDR1 SGHKS, CDR2 YYEKEE (reference sequence). Input material: memory CD4+ T cells sorted from blood. Subset reported: CD45RA-negative fraction. The receptor's source is a man aged 25 to 40 in good health. The chain couples TRBV5-5 to TRBJ2-7; possible D gene TRBD2, 6 bases. CDR3 in amino acids: CASSPAGTLSYEQYF. In nucleotides, the CDR3 is TGTGCCAGCAGCCCCGCGGGGACTCTATCCTACGAGCAGTACTTC.